The 5 T cell receptor beta chains given below trace back to one sample, sequenced in a study of blood T cell repertoires in COVID-19. Using immunoSEQ multiplex PCR, the repertoire was profiled, and TCRdb retains in-frame clones only, with some absent. The table records approximately 130,000 clones, over 75% of them present only once. Sequencing was done on a sample of peripheral blood. The source is a man aged 45-65 years with acute or convalescent COVID-19.

The chain carries TRBV29-1 and TRBJ1-2; 7 nucleotides match TRBD1. This CDR3 has 16 amino acids. Germline CDR1 SQVTM, CDR2 ANQGSEA. The ends lost 3 bases at V and 0 bases at J; junction bases unmatched: 10. This CDR3 is CSVETGDSLPNYGYTF. As DNA, the CDR3 is TGCAGCGTTGAGACCGGGGACAGCCTTCCTAACTATGGCTACACCTTC. Based on the CDR3 plus reference TRBV29-1 and TRBJ1-2, the full variable domain is SAVISQKPSRDICQRGTSLTIQCQVDSQVTMMFWYRQQPGQSLTLIATANQGSEATYESGFVIDKFPISRPNLTFSTLTVSNMSPEDSSIYLCSVETGDSLPNYGYTFGSGTRLTVV.

The chain joins TRBV7-9 to TRBJ1-2; TRBD1 might be the D (6 bases). The germline V and J ends were trimmed by 0 bases and 4 bases, with 12 bases remaining between them. This CDR3 is 15 amino acids long. Per the germline V gene, CDR1 is SEHNR and CDR2 is FQNEAQ (reference sequence). The CDR3 sequence: CASSLAQSGVYGYTF. CDR3 coding DNA: TGTGCCAGCAGCTTAGCGCAGTCAGGGGTCTATGGCTACACCTTC.

This rearrangement joins TRBV6-5 to TRBJ1-3; TRBD1 matches 7 bases. The CDR3 sequence is 15 residues long. The V segment lost 5 bases and the J segment 3 bases; nucleotides outside the gene matches: 7. Per germline, CDR1 MNHEY and CDR2 SVGAGI. The CDR3 DNA reads as TGTGCCAGCAGTACAGGGGAGGAGGGTGGAAACACCATATATTTT. This codes for CASSTGEEGGNTIYF.

This clone was picked up one time. The chain links TRBV5-1 to TRBJ1-1; 7 bases align to TRBD1. Germline V gives CDR1 SGHRS, CDR2 YFSETQ. CDR3 length equals 15 residues. V lost 4 bases and J lost 1; bases outside the gene matches: 7. In DNA, the CDR3 is TGCGCCAGCAGCCTACAGGGGCCGGGGAACACTGAAGCTTTCTTT. Amino acids: CASSLQGPGNTEAFF.

The chain recombines TRBV9 with TRBJ1-2; D perhaps matches TRBD1 (6 bases). CDR1 and CDR2 (germline): SGDLS, YYNGEE. Trimming shortened V by 0 bases and J by 3 bases, and 15 bases separated the two germline ends. CDR3 length: 16 amino acids. CDR3 in DNA: TGTGCCAGCAGCGTAGTCGGGACACCCGTGGACTATGGCTACACCTTC. This translates into CASSVVGTPVDYGYTF.